The present T cell receptor beta chain was sequenced within a study of cytomegalovirus exposure and HLA in healthy donors. Study-wide points: Common viral pathogens seemed, in a later analysis, to connect with several of the most significant clusters.

The primer mix had 60 Vbeta and 13 Jbeta primers. The repertoire was sequenced with immunoSEQ multiplex PCR; TCRdb's copy has only in-frame clones and lacks some. The table has tens of thousands of clones, roughly two thirds seen once. Germline-derived CDR1 and CDR2 are MGHRA and YSYEKL. The V segment lost 4 bases and the J segment 3 bases; nucleotides outside the gene matches: 6. This CDR3 comprises 14 residues. On this clone: Its cognate antigen is unknown.

The sequencing sample was made of PBMCs. The chain combines TRBV4-1 with TRBJ2-7; 7 bases align to TRBD1. The clonotype comes from a woman between 25 and 40 years old in good health and CMV-seronegative. CDR3: CASSLDRDGYEQYF. For the CDR3, the DNA is TGCGCCAGCAGCCTTGACAGGGACGGCTACGAGCAGTACTTC.